These 25 T cell receptor beta chains were all obtained from the same sample, sequenced in a study of beta chain features in type 1 diabetes. Study conclusions and caveats: Moderately but significantly shorter TCRB CDR3s were found in Type 1 diabetes patients in all four CD4+ subsets.

These TCRs' antigens remain unknown. Since all of the isolated RNA was reverse transcribed, expressed TCRB transcripts were what got sequenced. The assay was immunoSEQ multiplex PCR, and TCRdb's table has in-frame clones only and misses some. The sample lists approximately 150,000 clones, about an eighth occurring once. The specimen sequenced was central memory CD4+ T cells from blood. These receptors were obtained from a man between 18 and 35 years old with type 1 diabetes.

There are a few counts of this clone. The chain employs TRBV18 and TRBJ1-5, with TRBD1 as a possible D gene (6 bases). Germline CDR1 reads KGHSH; CDR2 reads LQKENI. This CDR3 has 14 residues. Trimming removed 2 bases from V and 7 bases from J, with 12 bases in between. Written as DNA, the CDR3 is TGTGCCAGCTCACCAACAGGGTCCCTACAGCCCCAGCATTTT. Translation: CASSPTGSLQPQHF.

This clone was observed a few times. This sequence joins TRBV6-5 and TRBJ2-7; D remains unclear. The CDR3 sequence is 14 residues long. The V end lost 0 bases, the J end lost 3 bases, and 9 bases lay between the germline ends. The germline gives CDR1 MNHEY, CDR2 SVGAGI. CDR3 in DNA: TGTGCCAGCAGTTACTCCAGACTCTACTACGAGCAGTACTTC. It is translated as CASSYSRLYYEQYF.

In this sample, this clone turned up a few times. This rearrangement joins TRBV7-9 to TRBJ2-1; 7 positions match TRBD1. The germline gives CDR1 SEHNR, CDR2 FQNEAQ (reference sequence). Trimming cost V 4 bases and J 4 bases; bases outside gene matches: 4. The CDR3 runs 14 residues. The CDR3 nucleotides read TGTGCCAGCAGCTCCCGGGACAGATACAATGAGCAGTTCTTC. It is translated as CASSSRDRYNEQFF.

This clone was observed a few times. V usage is TRBV11-2 and J usage is TRBJ1-2; D call uncertain. This CDR3 comprises 12 residues. Trimming took off 5 bases at V and 3 bases at J, with 7 bases between the two ends. Germline V gene lookup returns CDR1 SGHAT and CDR2 FQNNGV. The CDR3 nucleotides are TGTGCCAGCAGCATATCAGACTATGGCTACACCTTC. Its translation is CASSISDYGYTF.

The rearrangement uses TRBV18 and TRBJ2-4; 8 nucleotides match TRBD1. Germline V gene data show CDR1 as KGHSH and CDR2 as LQKENI. The CDR3 spans 15 residues. After removal of 3 bases from V and 6 bases from J, the junction contained 7 bases not matched to a gene. In DNA form, the CDR3 reads TGTGCCAGCTCACCGCCGGACAGGGTGGCAAACATTCAGTACTTC. Its protein product is CASSPPDRVANIQYF.

The genes are TRBV11-1 and TRBJ2-1, with D perhaps assigned TRBD1 or TRBD2 (6 bases each). This CDR3 comprises 16 residues. Germline V lookup: CDR1 SGHAT, CDR2 FQDESV (reference sequence). V lost 6 bases and J lost 1, with 16 bases in between. DNA of the CDR3: TGTGCCAGCAGTCTCTGGGGGGCAATGTCCTACAATGAGCAGTTCTTC. Translation: CASSLWGAMSYNEQFF. Full variable domain (remainder filled in from reference TRBV11-1 and TRBJ2-1): EAEVAQSPRYKITEKSQAVAFWCDPISGHATLYWYRQILGQGPELLVQFQDESVVDDSQLPKDRFSAERLKGVDSTLKIQPAELGDSAMYLCASSLWGAMSYNEQFFGPGTRLTVL.

This chain links TRBV5-1 with TRBJ2-7; 7 bases map to TRBD1. CDR3 length: 16 residues. The ends lost 2 bases at V and 0 bases at J; junction bases unmatched: 8. Per the germline V gene, CDR1 is SGHRS and CDR2 is YFSETQ. Written as DNA, the CDR3 is TGCGCCAGCAGCTTCATACAGGGGTCGAGCTCCTACGAGCAGTACTTC. Translated: CASSFIQGSSSYEQYF.

This chain joins TRBV20-1 and TRBJ2-3; D gene unclear. CDR1 and CDR2 from the germline V gene are DFQATT and SNEGSKA (reference sequence). With 1 base removed from V and 6 bases from J, the gap between germline ends came to 5 bases. The CDR3 contains 11 residues. The CDR3 reads CSARAGDTQYF. The CDR3 region has the DNA TGCAGTGCTAGAGCAGGTGATACGCAGTATTTT.

The chain recombines TRBV6-5 with TRBJ2-7; D is possibly TRBD1 (6 bases). The CDR3 loop spans 13 amino acids. Germline V gene data show CDR1 as MNHEY and CDR2 as SVGAGI. V gave up 5 bases and J gave up 2 bases, with 10 bases separating them. The CDR3 nucleotides read TGTGCCAGCAGTCTGGACAGTACCTACGAGCAGTACTTC. This encodes CASSLDSTYEQYF.

Only a few counts were recorded for this clone. The CDR3 sequence is CASSQLFALQKRWYGYTF. The CDR3 coding sequence is TGCGCCAGCAGTCAATTGTTCGCGTTGCAGAAACGGTGGTATGGCTACACCTTC. V and J are TRBV23-1 and TRBJ1-2; D unresolved. TRBV23-1 is an open reading frame whose function is uncertain. The CDR3 is 18 amino acids. The V gene lost 1 base and the J gene lost 5 bases, with 23 bases spanning the gap.

This clone was detected a few times. CDR3 loop: CACRTFPGEQYF. The CDR3 DNA follows: TGTGCCTGCCGGACTTTCCCGGGTGAGCAGTACTTC. This chain uses TRBV30 with TRBJ2-5; D may be TRBD2 (5 bases). With 6 bases removed from V and 11 bases from J, the gap between germline ends came to 19 bases. The CDR3 has 12 residues. In germline, CDR1 is GTSNPN, CDR2 SVGIG (reference sequence).

In this sample, this clone turned up a few times. This chain links TRBV29-1 with TRBJ1-1; D perhaps matches TRBD1 (6 bases). CDR3 size: 13 residues. The germline gives CDR1 SQVTM, CDR2 ANQGSEA. V shed 6 bases and J shed 8 bases, with 19 bases lying between them. The CDR3 here is CSVASEGGREAFF. In DNA, the CDR3 is TGCAGCGTAGCCTCGGAAGGGGGGCGGGAAGCTTTCTTT.

This clone was seen more than once but under ten times. The chain couples TRBV7-2 to TRBJ2-1, with no clear D. The length of the CDR3 is 15 residues. Germline values: CDR1 SGHTA, CDR2 FQGNSA. V lost 2 bases and J lost 0, with 8 bases in between. This CDR3 reads CASSLWSSSYNEQFF. Written as DNA, the CDR3 is TGTGCCAGCAGCTTATGGAGTAGCTCCTACAATGAGCAGTTCTTC.

V usage is TRBV6-5 and J usage is TRBJ1-3, with a possible D match to TRBD1 (6 bases). This CDR3 comprises 16 residues. The V end lost 4 bases, the J end lost 0 bases, and 13 bases lay between the germline ends. Germline V CDR1 and CDR2: MNHEY, SVGAGI. CDR3 sequence: CASSLGHSISGNTIYF. The CDR3 nucleotides are TGTGCCAGCAGTTTGGGACACTCCATCTCTGGAAACACCATATATTTT.

The chain couples TRBV5-1 to TRBJ2-3, with TRBD2 identical over 7 bases. The CDR3 length is 15 residues. Losses at the gene ends were 4 bases for V and 4 bases for J; bases not matched to a gene: 9. Germline loops: CDR1 SGHRS, CDR2 YFSETQ. The CDR3 loop is CASSAGDQVADTQYF. As DNA, the CDR3 is TGCGCCAGCAGCGCGGGGGATCAGGTCGCAGATACGCAGTATTTT.

This sequence joins TRBV6-1 and TRBJ1-5; unclear D gene. Germline V lookup: CDR1 MNHNS, CDR2 SASEGT. This CDR3 is 14 amino acids long. V dropped 2 bases and J dropped 7 bases, with 12 bases sitting between them. As DNA, the CDR3 is TGTGCCAGCAGTGAAACCTGGGAGCGGCAGCCCCAGCATTTT. Its protein is CASSETWERQPQHF.

The V gene is TRBV25-1, the J gene TRBJ2-7; 7 nucleotides match TRBD1. Germline CDR1 is MGHDK and CDR2 is SYGVNS. V lost 4 bases, J lost 9 bases, and 15 bases stayed unmatched. The CDR3 covers 15 residues. DNA for the CDR3: TGTGCCAGCAGTGGGGCCGGGACAGACTTCCTCGGGCAGTACTTC. This translates into CASSGAGTDFLGQYF.

CDR3 protein: CASSPESTGPYEQYF. The CDR3 bases are TGTGCCAGCTCACCTGAATCGACAGGGCCTTACGAGCAGTACTTC. This chain joins TRBV18 and TRBJ2-7, with TRBD1 matching 7 bases. CDR3 length: 15 amino acids. Germline CDR1 reads KGHSH; CDR2 reads LQKENI. V lost 3 bases to trimming and J lost 4 bases; unmatched junction nucleotides: 9.

This clone was counted only a few times. The J gene is TRBJ2-1, the V gene TRBV7-9; D could derive from TRBD1 or TRBD2 (6 bases each). V was trimmed by 8 bases and J by 9 bases, leaving 11 bases between them. The CDR3 has 11 residues. The germline V gene encodes CDR1 SEHNR and CDR2 FQNEAQ (reference sequence). CDR3 residues: CASLPGAEQFF. The CDR3 DNA follows: TGTGCCAGCCTCCCGGGGGCTGAGCAGTTCTTC.

This sequence joins TRBV9 and TRBJ1-1; D gene unclear. Germline V gene lookup returns CDR1 SGDLS and CDR2 YYNGEE. This CDR3 spans 15 amino acids. The V gene lost 0 bases and the J gene lost 0 bases, with 9 bases spanning the gap. The CDR3 DNA reads as TGTGCCAGCAGCGTAGACGCCCGGATGAACACTGAAGCTTTCTTT. It encodes CASSVDARMNTEAFF.

The sample holds a few counts of this clone. The rearrangement uses TRBV6-1 and TRBJ1-1; weak D call: TRBD1 (6 bases). CDR1 and CDR2 from the germline V gene are MNHNS and SASEGT. V lost 5 bases and J 8 bases, leaving 15 bases between the germline ends. CDR3 length: 13 amino acids. The CDR3 sequence: CASSPHQGSEAFF. The CDR3 bases are TGTGCCAGCAGTCCCCACCAGGGGTCGGAAGCTTTCTTT.

This clone was counted at least ten times. Other DNA sequences of this sample code for an identical CDR3. The V call is TRBV30, the J call TRBJ2-5; D is unresolved. The CDR3 is 11 residues long. Germline V gene data show CDR1 as GTSNPN and CDR2 as SVGIG (reference sequence). Trimming stripped 0 bases from V and 4 bases from J, with 3 bases between. The CDR3 protein is CAWSVPETQYF. Here the CDR3 DNA reads TGTGCCTGGAGTGTCCCAGAGACCCAGTACTTC.

The chain couples TRBV6-1 to TRBJ1-5; D remains ambiguous. Trimming removed 8 bases at V and 4 bases at J, with 9 bases between. This CDR3 is 12 amino acids long. Germline V lookup: CDR1 MNHNS, CDR2 SASEGT. In nucleotides, the CDR3 is TGTGCCAGCTGTCACGGGAATCAGCCCCAGCATTTT. Protein: CASCHGNQPQHF.

The chain carries TRBV27 and TRBJ1-5, with TRBD1 as a possible D gene (5 bases). V was trimmed by 2 bases and J by 9 bases, leaving 17 bases between them. CDR1 is MNHEY and CDR2 is SMNVEV in the germline V gene (reference sequence). The length of the CDR3 is 15 residues. The CDR3 sequence: CASSLGAGLAGPQHF. CDR3 coding DNA: TGTGCCAGCAGTTTAGGGGCAGGCCTGGCGGGGCCCCAGCATTTT.

This clone was seen more than once but under ten times. The chain links TRBV7-8 to TRBJ1-5, with a weak D call TRBD1 (6 bases). The length of the CDR3 is 14 residues. Trimming shortened V by 0 bases and J by 3 bases, and 6 bases separated the two germline ends. CDR1 SGHVS and CDR2 FQNEAQ come from the germline V gene. CDR3 region: CASSLAGHNQPQHF. The CDR3 nucleotides read TGTGCCAGCAGCTTAGCGGGACACAATCAGCCCCAGCATTTT. The entire variable domain, with the rest obtained from reference TRBV7-8 and TRBJ1-5, is as follows: GAGVSQSPRYKVAKRGQDVALRCDPISGHVSLFWYQQALGQGPEFLTYFQNEAQLDKSGLPSDRFFAERPEGSVSTLKIQRTQQEDSAVYLCASSLAGHNQPQHFGDGTRLSIL.